Each of the 30 T cell receptor beta chains below was sequenced from the same sample in a study of early T cells in non-severe SARS-CoV-2 infection. Each CDR3 protein is one row after TCRdb ran MiXCR on the 5' RACE reads. The sample includes about 85,000 distinct CDR3 sequences, roughly 14% of them seen just once. The sample consisted of whole blood. The origin of the receptors is an adult who was a healthcare worker with PCR-confirmed SARS-CoV-2 infection or an uninfected control (not recorded which).

The sample holds a few counts of this clonotype. V usage is TRBV19 and J usage is TRBJ2-7; 8 bases are a match to TRBD1. V lost 6 bases, J lost 7 bases, and 2 bases stayed unmatched. The CDR3 runs to 11 residues. Germline lookup yields CDR1 LNHDA and CDR2 SQIVND (reference sequence). The CDR3 DNA reads TGTGCCAGTAGGAGACAGGGGGAGCAGTACTTC. Residues: CASRRQGEQYF.

The J gene is TRBJ2-3, the V gene TRBV7-3; a possible D gene is TRBD2 (5 bases). The CDR3 is 16 amino acids. Germline loops: CDR1 SGHTA, CDR2 FQGTGA. Trimming took 5 bases from V and 6 from J, leaving 21 bases between them. CDR3: CASSPSWGRRVDTQYF. For the CDR3, the DNA is TGTGCCAGCAGCCCTTCTTGGGGAAGGCGGGTGGATACGCAGTATTTT.

This clonotype was counted ten times or more. The genes are TRBV18 and TRBJ1-3, with D unclear. Germline assignment: CDR1 KGHSH and CDR2 LQKENI. With 2 bases removed from V and 0 bases from J, the gap between germline ends came to 11 bases. This CDR3 has 16 residues. CDR3 region: CASSPTTADSGNTIYF. The CDR3, as DNA: TGTGCCAGCTCACCAACGACGGCGGACTCTGGAAACACCATATATTTT. Drawing the rest from reference TRBV18 and TRBJ1-3, the complete variable domain is NAGVMQNPRHLVRRRGQEARLRCSPMKGHSHVYWYRQLPEEGLKFMVYLQKENIIDESGMPKERFSAEFPKEGPSILRIQQVVRGDSAAYFCASSPTTADSGNTIYFGEGSWLTVV.

This clonotype was seen repeatedly, ten times or more. The V and J genes are TRBV11-2 and TRBJ2-3, with D perhaps assigned TRBD1 or TRBD2 (6 bases each). The V end was cut by 4 bases, the J end by 6 bases, with 20 bases between. Germline values: CDR1 SGHAT, CDR2 FQNNGV. The CDR3 is 16 residues long. The CDR3 DNA reads TGTGCCAGCAGCTCCCTGGCGGGACAAGCACACGATACGCAGTATTTT. It specifies CASSSLAGQAHDTQYF.

This clonotype was counted only a few times. The rearrangement uses TRBV12-3 or TRBV12-4 and TRBJ2-1, with TRBD1 matching over 7 bases. Trimming removed 1 base from V and 7 bases from J; junction bases left unmatched: 1. The CDR3 length is 13 residues. The CDR3 nucleotides are TGTGCCAGCAGTTTAGACAGGGGTAATGAGCAGTTCTTC. Translating gives CASSLDRGNEQFF.

J is TRBJ2-3 and V is TRBV7-2; 7 positions agree with TRBD2. CDR3 length: 15 residues. V shed 1 base, J shed 1 base, and the junction held 2 bases outside the gene matches. CDR1 and CDR2 from the germline V gene are SGHTA and FQGNSA. This chain's CDR3 is CASSLGGSGTDTQYF. CDR3 sequence (DNA): TGTGCCAGCAGCTTAGGCGGGAGCGGCACAGATACGCAGTATTTT. Drawing the rest from reference TRBV7-2 and TRBJ2-3, the complete variable domain is GAGVSQSPSNKVTEKGKDVELRCDPISGHTALYWYRQSLGQGLEFLIYFQGNSAPDKSGLPSDRFSAERTGGSVSTLTIQRTQQEDSAVYLCASSLGGSGTDTQYFGPGTRLTVL.

This clonotype appeared many times. The gene calls are TRBV27 and TRBJ1-6; D unresolved. This CDR3 region has 14 residues. V shed 3 bases and J shed 5 bases, with 8 bases lying between them. Per germline, CDR1 MNHEY and CDR2 SMNVEV (reference sequence). The CDR3 sequence: CASSLWSNNSPLHF. The DNA for the CDR3 is TGTGCCAGCAGTTTGTGGTCCAATAATTCACCCCTCCACTTT.

The table lists this clonotype with a few counts. This chain joins TRBV10-2 and TRBJ2-2; 10 bases align to TRBD2. V trimming: 10 bases; J trimming: 13 bases; junction bases outside the gene matches: 9. The CDR3 is 12 residues long. Per the germline V gene, CDR1 is WSHSY and CDR2 is SAAADI. DNA of the CDR3: TGCGCCACCAACTCAGGACTAGCGGCGCTGTTTTTT. Translation gives CATNSGLAALFF.

The sample holds many counts of this clonotype. CDR3 sequence reads: CASSLVTQETQYF. CDR3 DNA sequence: TGTGCCAGCAGCTTAGTTACCCAAGAGACCCAGTACTTC. The chain has TRBV7-2 and TRBJ2-5; D is unresolved. Per the germline V gene, CDR1 is SGHTA and CDR2 is FQGNSA. CDR3 length equals 13 residues. V lost 1 base, J lost 1 base, and 4 bases lay in between.

The genes are TRBV18 and TRBJ2-7; D is tentatively TRBD1 or TRBD2 (5 bases each). The CDR3 is made up of 15 amino acids. Trimming removed 4 bases at V and 9 bases at J, with 22 bases between. Germline loops: CDR1 KGHSH, CDR2 LQKENI. CDR3 protein: CASSRSGTEPPGQYF. In nucleotides, the CDR3 is TGTGCCAGCTCACGATCCGGGACGGAGCCTCCTGGGCAGTACTTC. Using reference TRBV18 and TRBJ2-7 for the parts outside the CDR3, the full variable domain is NAGVMQNPRHLVRRRGQEARLRCSPMKGHSHVYWYRQLPEEGLKFMVYLQKENIIDESGMPKERFSAEFPKEGPSILRIQQVVRGDSAAYFCASSRSGTEPPGQYFGPGTRLTVT.

This clonotype was counted between two and nine times. The chain joins TRBV7-8 to TRBJ2-3; 7 bases line up with TRBD2. The germline gives CDR1 SGHVS, CDR2 FQNEAQ. With 5 bases clipped from V and 9 bases from J, the junction kept 14 bases outside the gene matches. This CDR3 spans 15 amino acids. The CDR3 spells CASSPRLAEPWTQYF. In nucleotides, the CDR3 is TGTGCCAGCAGCCCAAGACTAGCAGAGCCCTGGACGCAGTATTTT. Complete variable domain (other parts from reference TRBV7-8 and TRBJ2-3): GAGVSQSPRYKVAKRGQDVALRCDPISGHVSLFWYQQALGQGPEFLTYFQNEAQLDKSGLPSDRFFAERPEGSVSTLKIQRTQQEDSAVYLCASSPRLAEPWTQYFGPGTRLTVL.

This rearrangement joins TRBV6-2 or TRBV6-3 to TRBJ2-3; TRBD2 matches 8 bases. Germline CDR1 reads MNHEY; CDR2 reads SVGEGT. CDR3 length: 14 amino acids. With 2 bases clipped from V and 6 bases from J, the junction kept 4 bases outside the gene matches. The CDR3 nucleotides read TGTGCCAGCAGTTACGCCGGACTAGCCGATACGCAGTATTTT. It encodes CASSYAGLADTQYF.

This clonotype occurred many times. This chain links TRBV20-1 with TRBJ2-2; 7 positions agree with TRBD2. CDR1 and CDR2 from the germline V gene are DFQATT and SNEGSKA (reference sequence). This CDR3 has 16 residues. The CDR3 protein is CSAGPSGYANTGELFF. The CDR3 DNA reads TGCAGCGCCGGCCCTAGCGGCTACGCGAACACCGGGGAGCTGTTTTTT.

The chain combines TRBV30 with TRBJ2-7; D gene ambiguous. The germline V gene encodes CDR1 GTSNPN and CDR2 SVGIG (reference sequence). CDR3 length: 11 residues. V lost 4 bases, J lost 3 bases, and 7 bases lay in between. CDR3 amino acids: CAWTQGYEQYF. CDR3 DNA sequence: TGTGCCTGGACCCAAGGCTACGAGCAGTACTTC.

This sequence joins TRBV20-1 and TRBJ1-6; D might be TRBD1 (6 bases). Germline CDR1 reads DFQATT; CDR2 reads SNEGSKA (reference sequence). This CDR3 region has 15 residues. Trimming took off 5 bases at V and 7 bases at J, with 18 bases between the two ends. The CDR3 loop is CSAGRRQGRNSPLHF. CDR3 bases: TGCAGTGCTGGACGGCGGCAGGGGCGGAATTCACCCCTCCACTTT.

The table lists this clonotype with a few counts. This chain joins TRBV4-1 and TRBJ2-1; 10 nucleotides line up with TRBD2. Germline-derived CDR1 and CDR2 are MGHRA and YSYEKL. The CDR3 length is 16 residues. J was trimmed by 6 bases and V by 3 bases; bases with no gene match: 8. Here the CDR3 reads CASSQDLAGVGNEQFF. The CDR3 region has the DNA TGCGCCAGCAGCCAGGACCTAGCGGGAGTGGGCAATGAGCAGTTCTTC.

This clonotype was seen a handful of times. The chain recombines TRBV20-1 with TRBJ2-1; D could derive from TRBD1 or TRBD2 (5 bases each). Germline-derived CDR1 and CDR2 are DFQATT and SNEGSKA (reference sequence). This CDR3 contains 14 residues. V lost 3 bases, J lost 4 bases, and 13 bases lay in between. The CDR3 bases are TGCAGTGCTAGGCTAACAGGAGGTTACAATGAGCAGTTCTTC. It specifies CSARLTGGYNEQFF.

In its sample, this clonotype was seen many times. The rearrangement uses TRBV5-1 and TRBJ1-2; 7 bases match TRBD1. The J segment lost 11 bases and the V segment lost 4 bases, leaving 14 bases of the junction unmatched. CDR3 length: 14 amino acids. Germline V gene sequence: CDR1 SGHRS, CDR2 YFSETQ. This CDR3 is CASSRTGQESGYTF. CDR3 nucleotide sequence: TGCGCCAGCAGCCGAACCGGACAGGAGAGTGGATACACCTTC.

There are a few counts of this clonotype. This chain connects TRBV14 to TRBJ2-5, with 7 nucleotides matching TRBD2. The V gene's germline CDR1 is SGHDN and CDR2 FVKESK. The CDR3 extends over 17 amino acids. V gave up 1 base and J gave up 4 bases; unmatched junction bases: 12. CDR3 sequence: CASSQGGGWTPRETQYF. The CDR3, as DNA: TGTGCCAGCAGCCAAGGCGGGGGTTGGACCCCGAGAGAGACCCAGTACTTC.

This clonotype was seen a handful of times. The rearrangement links TRBV7-3 to TRBJ2-3; 9 nucleotides align to TRBD2. J lost 4 bases, V lost 0 bases, and 5 bases had no gene match. The germline CDR1 and CDR2 sequences are SGHTA and FQGTGA. The CDR3 covers 16 residues. Written as DNA, the CDR3 is TGTGCCAGCAGCTTAACGGCGGGAGGGCAGGCAGATACGCAGTATTTT. It codes for CASSLTAGGQADTQYF.

This clonotype was counted only a few times. An end of the junction differs from the germline gene, which may be a read error. This chain uses TRBV30 with TRBJ1-1; D is undetermined. Germline V gene sequence: CDR1 GTSNPN, CDR2 SVGIG (reference sequence). This CDR3 region has 12 residues. Here the CDR3 reads CAWSVGSTGAFF. The CDR3 coding sequence is TGTGCCTGGAGTGTTGGATCCACTGGAGCTTTCTTT. Complete variable domain (other parts from reference TRBV30 and TRBJ1-1): SQTIHQWPATLVQPVGSPLSLECTVEGTSNPNLYWYRQAAGRGLQLLFYSVGIGQISSEVPQNLSASRPQDRQFILSSKKLLLSDSGFYLCAWSVGSTGAFFGQGTRLTVV.

Many counts were recorded for this clonotype. V gene TRBV10-3 combines with J gene TRBJ2-2; TRBD2 might be the D (6 bases). This CDR3 has 16 amino acids. The germline gives CDR1 ENHRY, CDR2 SYGVKD. Trimming removed 4 bases at V and 3 bases at J, with 15 bases between. The CDR3 DNA reads TGTGCCATCAGTGTCTCGGGAGCAAGGGACACCGGGGAGCTGTTTTTT. This translates into CAISVSGARDTGELFF.

This chain connects TRBV5-1 to TRBJ2-1, with D possibly being TRBD1 (6 bases). The CDR3 extends over 15 amino acids. Trimming pared 3 bases from V and 3 bases from J, leaving 13 bases between. From germline, CDR1 is SGHRS and CDR2 YFSETQ. CDR3 nucleotides: TGCGCCAGCAGCTGGGGGCAGGGTATCTACAATGAGCAGTTCTTC. This gives the protein CASSWGQGIYNEQFF.

V and J are TRBV16 and TRBJ2-1; D remains unclear. Germline CDR1 KGHSY, CDR2 FQNENV. The V gene lost 0 bases and the J gene lost 10 bases, with 10 bases spanning the gap. The CDR3 loop spans 13 amino acids. CDR3 coding DNA: TGTGCCAGCAGCCAATCAATGGGAAAAGAGCAGTTCTTC. Translating it yields CASSQSMGKEQFF. The variable domain in full, completed from reference TRBV16 and TRBJ2-1, reads GEEVAQTPKHLVRGEGQKAKLYCAPIKGHSYVFWYQQVLKNEFKFLISFQNENVFDETGMPKERFSAKCLPNSPCSLEIQATKLEDSAVYFCASSQSMGKEQFFGPGTRLTVL.

This clonotype was seen more than once but under ten times. V gene TRBV24-1 combines with J gene TRBJ2-3; no clear D gene. The V gene lost 10 bases and the J gene lost 6 bases, with 16 bases spanning the gap. CDR3 length: 13 amino acids. Germline V gives CDR1 KGHDR, CDR2 SFDVKD. The CDR3 loop reads CATTTTMLDTQYF. CDR3 sequence (DNA): TGTGCCACTACCACTACAATGTTGGATACGCAGTATTTT.

The chain recombines TRBV20-1 with TRBJ1-1; D unresolved. This CDR3 region has 12 residues. Per germline, CDR1 DFQATT and CDR2 SNEGSKA (reference sequence). V shed 1 base and J shed 1 base, with 4 bases lying between them. The CDR3 DNA reads as TGCAGTGCTAGAGGCGAGAACACTGAAGCTTTCTTT. Its translation is CSARGENTEAFF.

The table lists this clonotype with a few counts. The CDR3 DNA is TGTGCCAGCAGTTTTCCGAGGACAGGGATGAACACTGAAGCTTTCTTT. Amino acids: CASSFPRTGMNTEAFF. The chain carries TRBV12-3 or TRBV12-4 and TRBJ1-1, with 8 bases identical to TRBD1. V was pared by 3 bases and J by 0 bases, with 6 bases of the junction left unmatched. The CDR3 runs to 16 residues.

In this sample, this clonotype turned up a few times. The chain recombines TRBV7-9 with TRBJ1-4; D unresolved. The CDR3 length is 16 residues. V lost 8 bases and J lost 0, with 16 bases in between. From germline, CDR1 is SEHNR and CDR2 FQNEAQ (reference sequence). The CDR3 here is CASLGIDGATNEKLFF. The CDR3 bases are TGTGCCAGCCTGGGGATAGACGGAGCAACTAATGAAAAACTGTTTTTT.

There are a few counts of this clonotype. The V gene is TRBV5-5, the J gene TRBJ2-5; D unclear. The CDR3 spans 16 residues. V was cut by 0 bases and J by 5 bases, with 17 bases left in between. Germline V lookup: CDR1 SGHKS, CDR2 YYEKEE (reference sequence). In DNA, the CDR3 is TGTGCCAGCAGCTTGGTGGCGGACCCCAGCCCGGAGACCCAGTACTTC. Protein product: CASSLVADPSPETQYF. The full variable domain, with the rest looked up from reference TRBV5-5 and TRBJ2-5, is DAGVTQSPTHLIKTRGQQVTLRCSPISGHKSVSWYQQVLGQGPQFIFQYYEKEERGRGNFPDRFSARQFPNYSSELNVNALLLGDSALYLCASSLVADPSPETQYFGPGTRLLVL.

This clonotype has ten or more counts. The V gene is TRBV5-1, the J gene TRBJ2-5; the match to TRBD2 covers 7 bases. CDR3 length equals 16 residues. With V trimmed by 0 bases and J by 1 base, 6 bases remained unmatched. Per germline, CDR1 SGHRS and CDR2 YFSETQ. Here the CDR3 reads CASSLAPSGSQETQYF. Written as DNA, the CDR3 is TGCGCCAGCAGCTTGGCTCCTAGCGGCTCCCAAGAGACCCAGTACTTC.